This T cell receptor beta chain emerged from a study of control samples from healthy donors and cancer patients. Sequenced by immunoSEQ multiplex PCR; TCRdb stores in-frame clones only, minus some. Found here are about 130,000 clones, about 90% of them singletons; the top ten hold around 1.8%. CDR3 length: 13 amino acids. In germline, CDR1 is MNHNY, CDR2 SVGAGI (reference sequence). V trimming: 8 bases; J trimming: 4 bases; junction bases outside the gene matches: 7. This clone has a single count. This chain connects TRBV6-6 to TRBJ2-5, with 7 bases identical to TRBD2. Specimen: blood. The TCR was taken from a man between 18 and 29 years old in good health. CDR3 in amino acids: CASQTSIVETQYF. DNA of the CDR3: TGTGCCAGCCAGACTAGCATCGTAGAGACCCAGTACTTC.